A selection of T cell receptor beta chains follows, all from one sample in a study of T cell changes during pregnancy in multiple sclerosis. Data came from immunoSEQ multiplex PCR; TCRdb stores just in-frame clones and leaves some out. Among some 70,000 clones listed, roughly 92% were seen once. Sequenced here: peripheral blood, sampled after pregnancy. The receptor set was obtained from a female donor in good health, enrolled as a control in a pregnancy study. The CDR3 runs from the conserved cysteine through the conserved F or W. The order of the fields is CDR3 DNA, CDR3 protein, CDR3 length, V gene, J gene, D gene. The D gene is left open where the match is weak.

TGCGCCAGCAGTCGAGACAAGGGGGAGTCTGGGGCCAACGTCCTGACTTTC	CASSRDKGESGANVLTF	17	TRBV23-1	TRBJ2-6	.
TGTGCCAGCAGTTGGGGAGGGGATGGCTACACCTTC	CASSWGGDGYTF	12	TRBV7-8	TRBJ1-2	.
TGTGCCAGCTCACCGGGATCACGGGGGTCGGGTCAGCCCCAGCATTTT	CASSPGSRGSGQPQHF	16	TRBV18	TRBJ1-5	.
TGTGCCAGCAGTGAGGCAGGGTGGGAGACCCAGTACTTC	CASSEAGWETQYF	13	TRBV6-1	TRBJ2-5	.
TGTGCCATCAGTGAGATATCCGGGGAGCTGTTTTTT	CAISEISGELFF	12	TRBV10-3	TRBJ2-2	.
TGTGCCAGCAGCCAGACAGGTGAAGCTTTCTTT	CASSQTGEAFF	11	TRBV7-9	TRBJ1-1	.
TGTGCCAGCTCACCAAGATCCGGGACAGGGCCCGGGGCCAACGTCCTGACTTTC	CASSPRSGTGPGANVLTF	18	TRBV18	TRBJ2-6	TRBD1
TGTGCCAGTAGTATAAATGTAGTGGTAGACGAGCAGTACTTC	CASSINVVVDEQYF	14	TRBV19	TRBJ2-7	.
TGCGCCAGCAGCCTATCCCGACTAGCGGGGATCAATGAGCAGTTCTTC	CASSLSRLAGINEQFF	16	TRBV5-1	TRBJ2-1	TRBD2
TGTGCCAGCAGCTTGACCCAGCGGGGGTGGAATGAGCAGTTCTTC	CASSLTQRGWNEQFF	15	TRBV5-8	TRBJ2-1	TRBD2
TGTGCCAGCAGCCCCAACCCCAGTGCGAGGGACCAAGAGACCCAGTACTTC	CASSPNPSARDQETQYF	17	TRBV5-4	TRBJ2-5	.
TGTGCCAGCAGCTTAGAGGGGACAGCGTTGCAGTTCTTC	CASSLEGTALQFF	13	TRBV7-9	TRBJ2-1	TRBD1
TGTGCCAGCTCACCCAAAACGAACACCGGGGAGCTGTTTTTT	CASSPKTNTGELFF	14	TRBV18	TRBJ2-2	.